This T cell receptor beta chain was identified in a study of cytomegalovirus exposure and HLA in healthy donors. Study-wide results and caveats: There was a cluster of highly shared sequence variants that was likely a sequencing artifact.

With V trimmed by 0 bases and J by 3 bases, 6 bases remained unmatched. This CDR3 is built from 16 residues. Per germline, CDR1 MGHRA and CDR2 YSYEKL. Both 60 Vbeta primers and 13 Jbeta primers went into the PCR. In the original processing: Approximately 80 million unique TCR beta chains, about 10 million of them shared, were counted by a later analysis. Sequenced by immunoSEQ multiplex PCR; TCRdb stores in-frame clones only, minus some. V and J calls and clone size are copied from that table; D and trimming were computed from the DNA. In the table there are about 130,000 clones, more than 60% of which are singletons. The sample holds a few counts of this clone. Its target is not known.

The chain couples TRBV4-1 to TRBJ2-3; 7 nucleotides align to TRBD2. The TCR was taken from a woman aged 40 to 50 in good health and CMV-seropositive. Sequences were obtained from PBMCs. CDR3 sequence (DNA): TGCGCCAGCAGCCAAGAGTGGCGCGGGAGAACAGATACGCAGTATTTT. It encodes CASSQEWRGRTDTQYF.